Each of the 25 T cell receptor beta chains below was sequenced from the same sample in a study of persistence of HIV-infected CD4 T cells. The immunoSEQ assay was version 4, run in survey mode. The repertoire was sequenced with immunoSEQ multiplex PCR; TCRdb's copy has only in-frame clones and lacks some. The data contain 30,000 to 35,000 clones, roughly four fifths of them seen just once; the ten biggest clones take up approximately 20%. Cells were stimulated with overlapping HIV-1 Gag 15-mer peptides. Memory cells lacking CD40L and CD69 with high CD45RO were sorted. Antigens of these TCRs are unknown. Sequences were derived from CD4+ T cells sorted from PBMCs after approximately 19-hour stimulation, sampled from a patient who received antiretroviral therapy. The receptors originated from an adult woman with HIV who was CMV-seropositive.

This chain uses TRBV10-3 with TRBJ2-1; tentatively, D is TRBD2 (6 bases). Deletions cut 10 bases from V and 0 bases from J, with 13 bases between. The CDR3 length is 14 residues. The germline CDR1 and CDR2 sequences are ENHRY and SYGVKD. DNA of the CDR3: TGTGCCACCCTAGCGTTTAGCTCCTACAATGAGCAGTTCTTC. It is translated as CATLAFSSYNEQFF.

This clone was observed once. The rearrangement links TRBV30 to TRBJ1-6; no clear D gene. This CDR3 has 14 amino acids. Deletions cut 4 bases from V and 5 bases from J, with 12 bases between. CDR1 is GTSNPN, CDR2 SVGIG, per germline (reference sequence). CDR3 residues: CAWTWASNNSPLHF. CDR3 DNA sequence: TGTGCCTGGACCTGGGCCAGCAATAATTCACCCCTCCACTTT.

The J gene is TRBJ2-4, the V gene TRBV7-2, with D uncertain. Germline assignment: CDR1 SGHTA and CDR2 FQGNSA. This CDR3 has 16 amino acids. Trimming took 4 bases from V and 5 from J, leaving 18 bases between them. The CDR3 here is CASSSGLGNSQNIQYF. CDR3 bases: TGTGCCAGCAGCTCGGGCTTAGGGAATTCCCAAAACATTCAGTACTTC. The variable domain in full, with the rest retrieved from reference TRBV7-2 and TRBJ2-4, is GAGVSQSPSNKVTEKGKDVELRCDPISGHTALYWYRQSLGQGLEFLIYFQGNSAPDKSGLPSDRFSAERTGGSVSTLTIQRTQQEDSAVYLCASSSGLGNSQNIQYFGAGTRLSVL.

The CDR3 spells CASNPSDTGELFF. CDR3 DNA: TGTGCCAGTAACCCGTCCGACACCGGGGAGCTGTTTTTT. The rearrangement joins TRBV19 to TRBJ2-2; D gene uncertain. The germline V and J ends were trimmed by 7 bases and 3 bases, with 9 bases remaining between them. Per germline, CDR1 LNHDA and CDR2 SQIVND (reference sequence). This CDR3 has 13 residues.

The chain links TRBV3-1 (or the pseudogene TRBV3-2) to TRBJ2-2; D not resolved. CDR1 and CDR2 from the germline V gene are LGHDT and YNNKEL (reference sequence). Trimming took 4 bases from V and 0 from J, leaving 3 bases between them. The CDR3 runs 13 residues. This CDR3 is CASSPTNTGELFF. Here the CDR3 DNA reads TGTGCCAGCAGCCCAACGAACACCGGGGAGCTGTTTTTT.

The gene calls are TRBV7-2 and TRBJ2-3, with a possible D match to TRBD1 (6 bases). V lost 7 bases, J lost 0 bases, and 14 bases lay in between. CDR3 length: 15 residues. Germline values: CDR1 SGHTA, CDR2 FQGNSA. Here the CDR3 reads CASTSRGGSTDTQYF. In DNA form, the CDR3 reads TGTGCCAGCACCTCAAGAGGGGGAAGCACAGATACGCAGTATTTT.

This rearrangement joins TRBV10-3 to TRBJ1-1; tentative D call: TRBD1 (5 bases). The germline V gene encodes CDR1 ENHRY and CDR2 SYGVKD. V lost 2 bases and J 3 bases, leaving 7 bases between the germline ends. The length of the CDR3 is 13 residues. CDR3 in amino acids: CAISEGAYTEAFF. The CDR3 coding sequence is TGTGCCATCAGTGAGGGGGCGTACACTGAAGCTTTCTTT.

The rearrangement links TRBV24-1 to TRBJ2-7; 7 nucleotides line up with TRBD1. V gave up 3 bases and J gave up 5 bases; unmatched junction bases: 12. The CDR3 has 16 residues. From germline, CDR1 is KGHDR and CDR2 SFDVKD. As DNA, the CDR3 is TGTGCCACCAGTGATCACCAAGACAGGGTCCGTGACGAGCAGTACTTC. It encodes CATSDHQDRVRDEQYF.

CDR3 coding DNA: TGTGCCAGCAGCGCCAAAGGGGGCCCCCGGAGCTCCTACGAGCAGTACTTC. It is translated as CASSAKGGPRSSYEQYF. This chain connects TRBV5-4 to TRBJ2-7; TRBD1 aligns across 7 bases. This CDR3 contains 17 residues. Germline CDR1 and CDR2: SGHNT and YYREEE (reference sequence). J gave up 0 bases and V 4 bases, and 13 bases lay outside the gene matches.

This clone occurred once. The gene calls are TRBV3-1 (or the pseudogene TRBV3-2) and TRBJ2-5; 9 nucleotides align to TRBD2. CDR1 is LGHDT, CDR2 YNNKEL, per germline (reference sequence). The CDR3 is 15 residues long. Losses at the gene ends were 1 base for V and 6 bases for J; bases not matched to a gene: 6. The CDR3 DNA sequence: TGTGCCAGCAGCCAAGGATTTCTAGCGGGAAAGACCCAGTACTTC. Protein: CASSQGFLAGKTQYF.

A single count supports this clone. This sequence joins TRBV21-1 and TRBJ2-7; the table gives TRBD1 as D, unverified against the DNA. TRBV21-1 is noted as a pseudogene. The CDR3 totals 13 residues. In DNA, the CDR3 is TGTGCCAGCAGGACAGGGGGCGGCTACGAGCAGTACTTC. Its protein is CASRTGGGYEQYF.

This clone was recorded a few times. The chain employs TRBV7-8 and TRBJ2-7; D might be TRBD1 (5 bases). The CDR3 is 14 amino acids. Trimming removed 6 bases from V and 7 bases from J, with 19 bases in between. Germline V CDR1 and CDR2: SGHVS, FQNEAQ. The CDR3 protein is CASSSRQGSKEQYF. The CDR3 coding sequence is TGTGCCAGCAGTAGCAGGCAGGGAAGTAAGGAGCAGTACTTC. Based on the CDR3 plus reference TRBV7-8 and TRBJ2-7, the full variable domain is GAGVSQSPRYKVAKRGQDVALRCDPISGHVSLFWYQQALGQGPEFLTYFQNEAQLDKSGLPSDRFFAERPEGSVSTLKIQRTQQEDSAVYLCASSSRQGSKEQYFGPGTRLTVT.

This clone was detected only once. This chain connects TRBV7-2 to TRBJ2-7; D perhaps matches TRBD1 (6 bases). Germline CDR1 SGHTA, CDR2 FQGNSA. V gave up 4 bases and J gave up 2 bases, with 9 bases separating them. This CDR3 comprises 13 residues. In nucleotides, the CDR3 is TGTGCCAGCAGCTCCAGGGGAGCCTACGAGCAGTACTTC. It translates to CASSSRGAYEQYF. Full variable domain (missing parts from reference TRBV7-2 and TRBJ2-7): GAGVSQSPSNKVTEKGKDVELRCDPISGHTALYWYRQSLGQGLEFLIYFQGNSAPDKSGLPSDRFSAERTGGSVSTLTIQRTQQEDSAVYLCASSSRGAYEQYFGPGTRLTVT.

The gene calls are TRBV7-2 and TRBJ1-6; 12 bases fit TRBD1. Trimming cost V 5 bases and J 7 bases; bases outside gene matches: 3. Germline V gene lookup returns CDR1 SGHTA and CDR2 FQGNSA. There are 15 residues in the CDR3. CDR3 DNA: TGTGCCAGCAGCCCGGGACAGGGGGCGAATTCACCCCTCCACTTT. Translating gives CASSPGQGANSPLHF.

This clone was picked up a small number of times. The J gene is TRBJ1-5, the V gene TRBV7-9; 9 nucleotides align to TRBD1. V lost 4 bases to trimming and J lost 5 bases; unmatched junction nucleotides: 0. Germline loops: CDR1 SEHNR, CDR2 FQNEAQ (reference sequence). This CDR3 contains 13 residues. For the CDR3, the DNA is TGTGCCAGCAGCTGGGACAGGGATCAGCCCCAGCATTTT. The encoded protein is CASSWDRDQPQHF.

The CDR3 is CAVGGVRSYEQYF. The CDR3 DNA is TGTGCCGTAGGAGGGGTAAGAAGCTACGAGCAGTACTTC. The chain joins TRBV27 to TRBJ2-7, with D maybe TRBD2 (6 bases). This CDR3 region has 13 residues. The germline gives CDR1 MNHEY, CDR2 SMNVEV (reference sequence). Between the trimmed V and J ends, which lost 11 bases and 3 bases, there was a span of 17 bases.

J is TRBJ1-5 and V is TRBV27; the D is unclear. The V gene's germline CDR1 is MNHEY and CDR2 SMNVEV (reference sequence). V was cut by 3 bases and J by 3 bases, with 9 bases left in between. There are 14 residues in the CDR3. CDR3 bases: TGTGCCAGCAGTTTCTCCCTGACCAATCAGCCCCAGCATTTT. Residues: CASSFSLTNQPQHF.

By share of the sample, this clone is medium-sized (0.01 to 0.1%). The chain employs TRBV2 and TRBJ2-1; 8 nucleotides match TRBD2. The germline V gene encodes CDR1 SNHLY and CDR2 FYNNEI. The CDR3 is 13 amino acids. V shed 11 bases and J 4 bases; nucleotides not matched to a gene: 7. The CDR3 sequence is CALSGTLYNEQFF. The CDR3 bases are TGTGCCCTTAGCGGGACCCTGTACAATGAGCAGTTCTTC.

The gene calls are TRBV2 and TRBJ1-5; 7 bases are shared with TRBD1. J lost 1 base, V lost 5 bases, and 8 bases had no gene match. Germline V lookup: CDR1 SNHLY, CDR2 FYNNEI. The CDR3 contains 16 residues. Written as DNA, the CDR3 is TGTGCCAGCAGTCCACCCGGGACAGTGAGCAATCAGCCCCAGCATTTT. Residues: CASSPPGTVSNQPQHF.

V gene TRBV5-4 combines with J gene TRBJ1-1, with TRBD1 as a possible D gene (6 bases). The germline V and J ends were trimmed by 2 bases and 4 bases, with 15 bases remaining between them. Per the germline V gene, CDR1 is SGHNT and CDR2 is YYREEE (reference sequence). The length of the CDR3 is 15 residues. The CDR3 region has the DNA TGTGCCAGCAGCTTAGGACTGGGGGCGAGCACTGAAGCTTTCTTT. Protein sequence: CASSLGLGASTEAFF.

The V and J genes are TRBV6-5 and TRBJ1-1, with D unresolved. V was pared by 2 bases and J by 0 bases, with 10 bases between. CDR1 and CDR2 (germline): MNHEY, SVGAGI. The CDR3 contains 15 residues. The CDR3 sequence is CASSYVGRLNTEAFF. DNA for the CDR3: TGTGCCAGCAGTTACGTCGGACGATTGAACACTGAAGCTTTCTTT.

The gene calls are TRBV6-5 and TRBJ1-1; TRBD1 matches at 7 bases. The junction had 8 bases not matched to a gene; V was cut back by 6 bases and J by 10 bases. The CDR3 covers 12 residues. Looked up from germline, CDR1 is MNHEY and CDR2 is SVGAGI. The CDR3 reads CASSVTGAGAFF. The CDR3 DNA sequence: TGTGCCAGCAGCGTAACAGGGGCTGGAGCTTTCTTT.

The V and J genes are TRBV6-6 and TRBJ2-2, with D tentatively TRBD1 (6 bases). CDR3 length: 13 amino acids. Trimming stripped 6 bases from V and 7 bases from J, with 12 bases between. Germline V gene lookup returns CDR1 MNHNY and CDR2 SVGAGI (reference sequence). The CDR3 spells CASSKGGIGELFF. CDR3 nucleotide sequence: TGTGCCAGCAGCAAAGGGGGTATCGGGGAGCTGTTTTTT.

This clone occurred a few times. This chain links TRBV11-3 with TRBJ1-1, with D possibly matching TRBD1 (5 bases). This CDR3 region has 14 residues. V lost 1 base to trimming and J lost 5 bases, with 11 bases between them. Germline CDR1 reads SGHNT; CDR2 reads YENEEA. The chain's CDR3 is CASSLVRGGTEAFF. CDR3 nucleotide sequence: TGTGCCAGCAGCTTAGTGAGGGGTGGTACTGAAGCTTTCTTT.

The CDR3 sequence: CASSGLERYNEQFF. The CDR3 nucleotides are TGTGCCAGCAGTGGACTAGAACGATACAATGAGCAGTTCTTC. The chain employs TRBV25-1 and TRBJ2-1, with D possibly matching TRBD2 (6 bases). CDR3 length: 14 residues. Germline V gene lookup returns CDR1 MGHDK and CDR2 SYGVNS. Trimming cost V 4 bases and J 4 bases, with 11 bases left between them.